What follows are 16 T cell receptor beta chains derived from one specimen sequenced in a study of glioma-infiltrating T cells after dendritic cell vaccination. Assay: immunoSEQ multiplex PCR; the TCRdb copy retains only in-frame clones and omits some. This table has 65,000 to 90,000 clones, roughly 87% appearing once. The sequencing here drew on blood, taken before dendritic cell vaccination. The receptor set was obtained from a human donor with glioblastoma.

V and J are TRBV30 and TRBJ1-4, with a tentative D call TRBD1 (6 bases). The germline V gene has CDR1 GTSNPN and CDR2 SVGIG (reference sequence). Deletions cut 4 bases from V and 8 bases from J, with 14 bases between. The CDR3 loop spans 13 amino acids. CDR3 in DNA: TGTGCCTGGACCCAAGGGGGAGAGGAAAAACTGTTTTTT. It specifies CAWTQGGEEKLFF.

This chain links TRBV5-1 with TRBJ1-2; possibly TRBD1 for D (6 bases). V lost 0 bases, J lost 5 bases, and 14 bases lay in between. Germline assignment: CDR1 SGHRS and CDR2 YFSETQ. The CDR3 runs 15 residues. This CDR3 reads CASSLAFQQGYGYTF. The DNA for the CDR3 is TGCGCCAGCAGCTTGGCCTTTCAACAGGGTTATGGCTACACCTTC.

This clone was seen once. The V gene is TRBV9, the J gene TRBJ2-3; 8 bases are shared with TRBD1. The germline V gene encodes CDR1 SGDLS and CDR2 YYNGEE. Germline trimming cut 6 bases from V and 4 bases from J; bases unmatched to any gene: 4. The CDR3 loop spans 13 amino acids. CDR3 coding DNA: TGTGCCAGCACTCAGGACAGGGCAGATACGCAGTATTTT. It yields the protein CASTQDRADTQYF. Complete variable domain (other parts from reference TRBV9 and TRBJ2-3): DSGVTQTPKHLITATGQRVTLRCSPRSGDLSVYWYQQSLDQGLQFLIQYYNGEERAKGNILERFSAQQFPDLHSELNLSSLELGDSALYFCASTQDRADTQYFGPGTRLTVL.

This clone appeared once. The chain combines TRBV2 with TRBJ2-3, with 9 nucleotides matching TRBD2. CDR1 and CDR2 (germline): SNHLY, FYNNEI. Losses at the gene ends were 6 bases for V and 2 bases for J; bases not matched to a gene: 9. The CDR3 is 16 amino acids. The chain's CDR3 is CASRDGRGGHTDTQYF. CDR3 bases: TGTGCCAGCAGGGACGGGCGGGGGGGCCACACAGATACGCAGTATTTT.

The chain uses TRBV6-1 and TRBJ2-3, with 10 bases fitting TRBD1. CDR3 length: 15 residues. Trimming at V came to 3 bases and at J to 5 bases, leaving 5 bases not matched to a gene. Germline CDR1 is MNHNS and CDR2 is SASEGT. The CDR3 coding sequence is TGTGCCAGCAGTGACCGACAGGGGGCAAGAGATACGCAGTATTTT. Translated, it gives CASSDRQGARDTQYF.

J is TRBJ2-1 and V is TRBV11-2; D is perhaps TRBD1 (7 bases). This CDR3 is 15 amino acids long. CDR1 and CDR2 (germline): SGHAT, FQNNGV. Between the trimmed V and J ends, which lost 1 base and 7 bases, there was a span of 14 bases. The CDR3 region is CASSLGQGGDNEQFF. DNA for the CDR3: TGTGCCAGCAGCTTAGGGCAGGGGGGTGATAATGAGCAGTTCTTC.

The V and J genes are TRBV7-2 and TRBJ1-6; no definite D call. This CDR3 comprises 12 residues. Trimming removed 5 bases from V and 5 bases from J, with 4 bases in between. In germline, CDR1 is SGHTA, CDR2 FQGNSA. CDR3 sequence (DNA): TGTGCCAGCAGCCGGGATAATTCACCCCTCCACTTT. Residues: CASSRDNSPLHF.

This chain uses TRBV27 with TRBJ2-3, with D tentatively TRBD1 (5 bases). Per germline, CDR1 MNHEY and CDR2 SMNVEV (reference sequence). Deletions cut 2 bases from V and 2 bases from J, with 14 bases between. This CDR3 comprises 16 residues. CDR3 loop: CASSLDSRASTDTQYF. The CDR3 nucleotides are TGTGCCAGCAGTTTAGACAGCAGGGCATCCACAGATACGCAGTATTTT.

This clone was picked up one time. The rearrangement uses TRBV5-1 and TRBJ1-4; D is uncertain. Germline-derived CDR1 and CDR2 are SGHRS and YFSETQ. The V and J ends lost 1 base and 4 bases respectively, with 14 bases between them. The CDR3 runs 16 residues. The CDR3, as DNA: TGCGCCAGCAGCTTGTTACCCGAACAGAGTAATGAAAAACTGTTTTTT. As protein: CASSLLPEQSNEKLFF.

In this sample, this clone turned up a few times. The chain is built from TRBV2 and TRBJ2-1; D gene ambiguous. Looked up from germline, CDR1 is SNHLY and CDR2 is FYNNEI. This CDR3 contains 11 residues. Trimming left V 8 bases short and J 6 bases short, with 8 bases between. The CDR3 DNA sequence: TGTGCCAGCGGGCCACGCAATGAGCAGTTCTTC. Amino acids: CASGPRNEQFF. Supplemented by reference TRBV2 and TRBJ2-1, the full variable domain reads EPEVTQTPSHQVTQMGQEVILRCVPISNHLYFYWYRQILGQKVEFLVSFYNNEISEKSEIFDDQFSVERPDGSNFTLKIRSTKLEDSAMYFCASGPRNEQFFGPGTRLTVL.

J is TRBJ2-3 and V is TRBV11-2; 8 bases are shared with TRBD2. This CDR3 is built from 14 residues. The germline V gene encodes CDR1 SGHAT and CDR2 FQNNGV. V was pared by 1 base and J by 4 bases, with 1 base of the junction left unmatched. This chain's CDR3 is CASSLAGGPDTQYF. CDR3 nucleotides: TGTGCCAGCAGCTTAGCGGGGGGGCCAGATACGCAGTATTTT.

This chain links TRBV28 with TRBJ2-1, with TRBD2 matching 12 bases. J was trimmed by 8 bases and V by 6 bases; bases with no gene match: 14. The CDR3 runs to 17 residues. Germline CDR1 reads MDHEN; CDR2 reads SYDVKM. The CDR3 DNA sequence: TGTGCCAGCAGCCATAGACCTCTAGCGGGAGGGCAGCATGAGCAGTTCTTC. Its protein product is CASSHRPLAGGQHEQFF.

The J gene is TRBJ2-1, the V gene TRBV15; 13 bases fit TRBD2. V was pared by 1 base and J by 6 bases, with 3 bases of the junction left unmatched. The CDR3 loop spans 16 amino acids. CDR1 is LNHNV, CDR2 YYDKDF, per germline (reference sequence). This CDR3 reads CATSRAWTSGSNEQFF. The CDR3 nucleotides are TGTGCCACCAGCAGAGCCTGGACTAGCGGGAGCAATGAGCAGTTCTTC.

The gene calls are TRBV7-9 and TRBJ1-5, with D perhaps matching TRBD1 (6 bases). This CDR3 region has 15 residues. V lost 4 bases and J 1 base, leaving 11 bases between the germline ends. Germline-derived CDR1 and CDR2 are SEHNR and FQNEAQ (reference sequence). CDR3 amino acids: CASSYDRTSNQPQHF. The CDR3 DNA reads TGTGCCAGCAGCTATGACAGGACCAGCAATCAGCCCCAGCATTTT.

This clone was counted a single time. In nucleotides, the CDR3 is TGTGCCAGCACCCTCCAAAGAGGGGGCACCGGGGAGCTGTTTTTT. This encodes CASTLQRGGTGELFF. The V call is TRBV5-5, the J call TRBJ2-2; possibly TRBD1 for D (6 bases). The length of the CDR3 is 15 residues. Trimming took 6 bases from V and 4 from J, leaving 16 bases between them. Germline V gene sequence: CDR1 SGHKS, CDR2 YYEKEE (reference sequence).

CDR3 DNA: TGTGCCAGTAGCCCCTGGAGGGCAGGGGGGAGCAATCAGCCCCAGCATTTT. It translates to CASSPWRAGGSNQPQHF. This rearrangement joins TRBV19 to TRBJ1-5; 7 nucleotides align to TRBD1. The V gene end was trimmed by 6 bases and the J gene end by 1 base; junction bases not matched to a gene: 12. The germline gives CDR1 LNHDA, CDR2 SQIVND (reference sequence). This CDR3 contains 17 residues.